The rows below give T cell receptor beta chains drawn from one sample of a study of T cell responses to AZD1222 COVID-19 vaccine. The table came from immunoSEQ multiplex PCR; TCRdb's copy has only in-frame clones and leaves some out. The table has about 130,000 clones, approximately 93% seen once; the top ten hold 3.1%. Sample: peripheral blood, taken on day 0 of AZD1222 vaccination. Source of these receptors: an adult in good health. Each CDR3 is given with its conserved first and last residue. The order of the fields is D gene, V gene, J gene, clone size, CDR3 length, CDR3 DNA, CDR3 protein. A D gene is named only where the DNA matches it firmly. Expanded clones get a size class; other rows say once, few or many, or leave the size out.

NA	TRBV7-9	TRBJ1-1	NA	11	TGTGCCAGCAGCTTAGAAAGGGCAGCTTTCTTT	CASSLERAAFF
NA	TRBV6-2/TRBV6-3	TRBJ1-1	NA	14	TGTGCCAGCAGTTCGGGGGCCCGGAACACTGAAGCTTTCTTT	CASSSGARNTEAFF
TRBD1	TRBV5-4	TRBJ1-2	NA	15	TGTGCCAGCAGCTATGGGGACAGGGCCTACTATGGCTACACCTTC	CASSYGDRAYYGYTF
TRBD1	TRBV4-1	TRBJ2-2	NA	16	TGCGCCAGCAGCCAAGCAGGACAGGGGGGACCCGGGGAGCTGTTTTTT	CASSQAGQGGPGELFF
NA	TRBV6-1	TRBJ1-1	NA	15	TGTGCCAGCAGTGAATTACCGGGACATAGCACTGAAGCTTTCTTT	CASSELPGHSTEAFF
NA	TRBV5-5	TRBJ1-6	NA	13	TGTGCCAGCAGGACAGGCAGTTCTTCACCCCTCCACTTT	CASRTGSSSPLHF
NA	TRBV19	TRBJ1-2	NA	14	TGTGCCAGTAGTACCACGGGTGTGAGTGGTCATTTGGCCTTC	CASSTTGVSGHLAF
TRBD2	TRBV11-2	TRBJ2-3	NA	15	TGTGCCAGCAGCTCGATAGCGGGTTTTAGAGATACGCAGTATTTT	CASSSIAGFRDTQYF
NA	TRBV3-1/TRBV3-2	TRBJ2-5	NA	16	TGTGCCAGCAGCCAAGGGGTCGGAGCGGGCCAAGAGACCCAGTACTTC	CASSQGVGAGQETQYF
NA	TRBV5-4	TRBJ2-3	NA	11	TGTGCCAGCAGCGTCACAGATACGCAGTATTTT	CASSVTDTQYF
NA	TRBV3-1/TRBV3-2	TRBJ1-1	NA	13	TGTGCCAGCAGCCAGACGGGGGACACTGAAGCTTTCTTT	CASSQTGDTEAFF
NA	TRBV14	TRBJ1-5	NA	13	TGTGCCAGCAGCCAGTCAGGACATCAGCCCCAGCATTTT	CASSQSGHQPQHF
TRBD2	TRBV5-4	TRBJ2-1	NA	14	TGTGCCAGCAGCAACGGACTAGCGCTCAATGAGCAGTTCTTC	CASSNGLALNEQFF
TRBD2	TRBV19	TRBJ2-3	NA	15	TGTGCCAGTAGTCAGCGGGAGGGCCGGGCAGATACGCAGTATTTT	CASSQREGRADTQYF
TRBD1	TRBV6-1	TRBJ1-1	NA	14	TGTGCCAGCAGTGAAGGAGGACAGGGCACTGAAGCTTTCTTT	CASSEGGQGTEAFF
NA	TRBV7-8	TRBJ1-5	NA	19	TGTGCCAGCAGCTCCCGCTTCCTGGGAGATCCTGCCCAAACAGAACCCCAGCATTTT	CASSSRFLGDPAQTEPQHF
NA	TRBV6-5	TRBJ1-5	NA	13	TGTGCCAGCAGTACGACACTATATCAGCCCCAGCATTTT	CASSTTLYQPQHF
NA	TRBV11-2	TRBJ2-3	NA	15	TGTGCCAGCAGCCATGGCCAGTTTGGGGGGGATACGCAGTATTTT	CASSHGQFGGDTQYF
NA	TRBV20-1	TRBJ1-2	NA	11	TGCAGTGCGGGGGGAAGCAGCGGCTACACCTTC	CSAGGSSGYTF
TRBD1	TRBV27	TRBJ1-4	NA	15	TGTGCCAGCCGAAAATTGGGACAGGGAACGGAAAAACTGTTTTTT	CASRKLGQGTEKLFF
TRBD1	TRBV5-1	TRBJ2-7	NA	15	TGCGCCAGCAGCTTGTTCGGGACAGGGTCCTACGAGCAGTACTTC	CASSLFGTGSYEQYF
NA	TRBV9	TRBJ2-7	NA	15	TGTGCCAGCAGCCTAACCCCGGAAGCACTCTACGAGCAGTACTTC	CASSLTPEALYEQYF
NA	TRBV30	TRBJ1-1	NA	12	TGTGCCTGGAGTGTACTGAGGGCTGAAGCTTTCTTT	CAWSVLRAEAFF
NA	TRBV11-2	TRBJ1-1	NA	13	TGTGCCAGCAGCTTAGAGTGGACCACTGAAGCTTTCTTT	CASSLEWTTEAFF
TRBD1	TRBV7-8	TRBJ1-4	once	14	TGTGCCAGCAGCCAACGACAGGGGGGTGGAAAACTGTTTTTT	CASSQRQGGGKLFF
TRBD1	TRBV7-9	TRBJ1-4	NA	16	TGTGCCAGCAGCCCGAGAGGGACAGGGGAGGATGAAAAACTGTTTTTT	CASSPRGTGEDEKLFF
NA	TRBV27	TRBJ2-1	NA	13	TGTGCCAGCAGTTTACTCCAGGGCGGTGAGCAGTTCTTC	CASSLLQGGEQFF
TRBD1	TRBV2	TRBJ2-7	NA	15	TGTGCCAGCAGGGGAACGCCGGGACAGAGCTACGAGCAGTACTTC	CASRGTPGQSYEQYF
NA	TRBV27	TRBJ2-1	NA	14	TGTGCCAGCAGTTCCCGGATGTACAGGGATGAGCAGTTCTTC	CASSSRMYRDEQFF
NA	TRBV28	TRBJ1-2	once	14	TGTGCCAGCAGCTGGGGCCACTCTAACTATGGCTACACCTTC	CASSWGHSNYGYTF
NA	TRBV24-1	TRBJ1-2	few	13	TGTGCCACCAGTGATTCAGTCGATGGCCGCTACACCTTC	CATSDSVDGRYTF
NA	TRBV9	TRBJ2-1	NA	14	TGTGCCAGCAGCCCCATTGGGACATACAATGAGCAGTTCTTC	CASSPIGTYNEQFF
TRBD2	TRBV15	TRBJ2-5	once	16	TGTGCCACCAGCAGAGGGATAGCGGGTCGAGGAGAGACCCAGTACTTC	CATSRGIAGRGETQYF
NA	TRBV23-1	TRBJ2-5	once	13	TGCGCCAGCAGTTCGGCAGTTCAAGAGACCCAGTACTTC	CASSSAVQETQYF
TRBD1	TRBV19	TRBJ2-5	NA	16	TGTGCCAGTAGTGTCCCCCGGGACAGGGGTAAGGAGACCCAGTACTTC	CASSVPRDRGKETQYF
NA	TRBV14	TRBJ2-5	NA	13	TGTGCCAGCAGCCAAGATCTCGAAGAGACCCAGTACTTC	CASSQDLEETQYF
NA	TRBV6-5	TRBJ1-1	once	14	TGTGCCAGCAGAGGAATCCGGGTCTCCACTGAAGCTTTCTTT	CASRGIRVSTEAFF
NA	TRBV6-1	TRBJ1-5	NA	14	TGTGCCAGCAGTGAACGGGCAGTCGCTTGGCCCCAGCATTTT	CASSERAVAWPQHF
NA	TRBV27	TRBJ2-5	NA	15	TGTGCCAGCAGCCTTCTTGAGAGTAGTCAAGAGACCCAGTACTTC	CASSLLESSQETQYF
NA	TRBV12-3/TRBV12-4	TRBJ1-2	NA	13	TGTGCCAGCAGTCCTCAGGGCAACCTGGGCTACACCTTC	CASSPQGNLGYTF
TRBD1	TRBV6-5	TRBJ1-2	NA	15	TGTGCCAGCAGTTACTCCCGGGACAGGGGTACTGGCTACACCTTC	CASSYSRDRGTGYTF
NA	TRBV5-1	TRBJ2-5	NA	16	TGCGCCAGCAGCTTGGCGCTGGCCAGTCAAAAAGAGACCCAGTACTTC	CASSLALASQKETQYF
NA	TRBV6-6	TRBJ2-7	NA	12	TGTGCCAGCAGTACTGGGGGCTACGAGCAGTACTTC	CASSTGGYEQYF
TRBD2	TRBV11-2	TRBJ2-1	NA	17	TGTGCCAGCAGCTTAGGGACTAGCGGGAGTCCGAACAATGAGCAGTTCTTC	CASSLGTSGSPNNEQFF
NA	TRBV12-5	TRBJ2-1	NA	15	TGTGCTAGTGCCCTGGGAGGGGGCGACTACAATGAGCAGTTCTTC	CASALGGGDYNEQFF
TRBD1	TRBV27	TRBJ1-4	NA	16	TGTGCCAGCAGACCGGCGTGGGACAGGGGTGGGGAAAAACTGTTTTTT	CASRPAWDRGGEKLFF
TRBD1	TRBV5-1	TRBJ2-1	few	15	TGCGCCAGCAGCGCCTCCGGGACAGGCTACAATGAGCAGTTCTTC	CASSASGTGYNEQFF
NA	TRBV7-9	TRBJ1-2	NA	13	TGTGCCAGCAGCTTAGCGGACTTGGATGGCTACACCTTC	CASSLADLDGYTF
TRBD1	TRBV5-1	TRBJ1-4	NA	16	TGCGCCAGCAGCCTTACCCCCCCCGGACAGGCTGAAAAACTGTTTTTT	CASSLTPPGQAEKLFF
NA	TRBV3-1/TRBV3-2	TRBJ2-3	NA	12	TGTGCCAGCAGCCAAGGGCCAGATACGCAGTATTTT	CASSQGPDTQYF
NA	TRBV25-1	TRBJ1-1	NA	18	TGTGCCAGCAGTGAATCCTTTGGGCAGGGGACCAGGAACACTGAAGCTTTCTTT	CASSESFGQGTRNTEAFF